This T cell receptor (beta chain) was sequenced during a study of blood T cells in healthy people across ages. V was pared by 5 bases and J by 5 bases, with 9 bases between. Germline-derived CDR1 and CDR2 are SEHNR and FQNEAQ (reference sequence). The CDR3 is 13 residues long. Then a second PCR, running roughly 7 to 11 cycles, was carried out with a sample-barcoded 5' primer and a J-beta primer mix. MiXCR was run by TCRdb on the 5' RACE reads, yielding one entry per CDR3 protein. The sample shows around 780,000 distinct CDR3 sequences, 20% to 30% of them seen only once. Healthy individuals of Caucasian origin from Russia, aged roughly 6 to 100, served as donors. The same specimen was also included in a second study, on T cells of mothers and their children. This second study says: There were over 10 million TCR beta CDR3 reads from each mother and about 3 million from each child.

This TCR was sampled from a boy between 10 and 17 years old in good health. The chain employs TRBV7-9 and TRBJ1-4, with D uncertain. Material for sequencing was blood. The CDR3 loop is CASSLQLNEKLFF. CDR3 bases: TGTGCCAGCAGCCTTCAGCTCAATGAAAAACTGTTTTTT.